Shown below are 22 T cell receptor beta chains from a single sample sequenced in a study of immune reconstitution after stem cell transplant in scleroderma. Each CDR3 protein is one row after TCRdb ran MiXCR on the RT-PCR reads. The top ten hold 15% to 20% of the sample, which has some 990 distinct CDR3 sequences, about a tenth seen once. This sample was obtained before or after autologous hematopoietic stem cell transplantation (not recorded which). All receptors come from a male donor with systemic sclerosis.

This clonotype is termed large. V is TRBV5-6 and J is TRBJ2-3; D gene unclear. Trimming took 2 bases from V and 6 from J, leaving 7 bases between them. CDR1 and CDR2 (germline): SGHDT, YYEEEE. The CDR3 contains 12 residues. DNA of the CDR3: TGTGCCAGCAGCTTTGCGGATGATACGCAGTATTTT. It yields the protein CASSFADDTQYF.

This clonotype is a singleton in its sample. The chain joins TRBV20-1 to TRBJ2-1; weak D call: TRBD2 (5 bases). Trimming took 0 bases from V and 6 from J, leaving 9 bases between them. This CDR3 has 13 amino acids. Germline V gives CDR1 DFQATT, CDR2 SNEGSKA (reference sequence). The CDR3 DNA is TGCAGTGCTAGAGATGGCCGGGGCAATGAGCAGTTCTTC. Translated: CSARDGRGNEQFF.

The chain recombines TRBV25-1 with TRBJ1-1; no reliable D call. The CDR3 loop spans 14 amino acids. Germline-derived CDR1 and CDR2 are MGHDK and SYGVNS. The V end lost 11 bases, the J end lost 1 base, and 17 bases lay between the germline ends. This chain's CDR3 is CAGHTWAENTEAFF. The CDR3 coding sequence is TGTGCCGGCCACACATGGGCGGAGAACACTGAAGCTTTCTTT. Combining the CDR3 with reference TRBV25-1 and TRBJ1-1 gives the whole variable domain EADIYQTPRYLVIGTGKKITLECSQTMGHDKMYWYQQDPGMELHLIHYSYGVNSTEKGDLSSESTVSRIRTEHFPLTLESARPSHTSQYLCAGHTWAENTEAFFGQGTRLTVV.

Worth noting for this clonotype: A read error may be the cause here, since a much bigger clone is one base away. The rearrangement links TRBV7-8 to TRBJ2-1; 10 bases match TRBD1. Germline V gives CDR1 SGHVS, CDR2 FQNEAQ. The CDR3 spans 14 residues. CDR3 residues: CASSLRTGGNEQLF. The CDR3 region has the DNA TGTGCCAGCAGCTTACGGACAGGGGGAAATGAGCAGCTCTTC.

By sample fraction, this clonotype is large (0.1 to 1%). V is TRBV7-2 and J is TRBJ2-2; D gene uncertain. Trimming shortened V by 2 bases and J by 3 bases, and 10 bases separated the two germline ends. CDR1 is SGHTA and CDR2 is FQGNSA in the germline V gene. This CDR3 comprises 15 residues. CDR3 loop: CASSLLGWDTGELFF. In DNA, the CDR3 is TGTGCCAGCAGCTTATTAGGGTGGGACACCGGGGAGCTGTTTTTT.

This clonotype was found a few times. J is TRBJ1-4 and V is TRBV20-1; the D gene is possibly TRBD1 (5 bases). Germline lookup yields CDR1 DFQATT and CDR2 SNEGSKA (reference sequence). The CDR3 is made up of 16 amino acids. The germline V and J ends were trimmed by 0 bases and 3 bases, with 14 bases remaining between them. CDR3 sequence reads: CSARDGGTGANEKLFF. CDR3 in DNA: TGCAGTGCTAGAGATGGGGGGACGGGGGCTAATGAAAAACTGTTTTTT.

By sample fraction, this clonotype is medium-sized (0.01 to 0.1%). The V call is TRBV5-6, the J call TRBJ2-5, with TRBD1 matching 9 bases. CDR1 and CDR2 from the germline V gene are SGHDT and YYEEEE. Germline trimming cut 3 bases from V and 6 bases from J; bases unmatched to any gene: 3. The CDR3 is made up of 13 amino acids. The CDR3 sequence: CASSSTGGQTQYF. DNA for the CDR3: TGTGCCAGCAGCTCCACAGGGGGCCAGACCCAGTACTTC.

Sample share makes this clonotype medium-sized. V and J are TRBV9 and TRBJ2-3; D not certain. This CDR3 spans 16 amino acids. The germline V gene encodes CDR1 SGDLS and CDR2 YYNGEE. The V end was cut by 2 bases, the J end by 0 bases, with 13 bases between. DNA of the CDR3: TGTGCCAGCAGCGTTTATCTCGAGTCTAGCACAGATACGCAGTATTTT. Translating gives CASSVYLESSTDTQYF.

This clonotype is labeled medium-sized. The rearrangement joins TRBV20-1 to TRBJ2-3; the D is unclear. Germline V gene lookup returns CDR1 DFQATT and CDR2 SNEGSKA (reference sequence). The V end was cut by 6 bases, the J end by 2 bases, with 9 bases between. There are 12 residues in the CDR3. CDR3 region: CSATGLTDTQYF. The CDR3 nucleotides read TGCAGTGCCACCGGTCTCACAGATACGCAGTATTTT.

This clonotype is hyperexpanded. The chain uses TRBV28 and TRBJ2-3; 7 positions agree with TRBD2. Germline assignment: CDR1 MDHEN and CDR2 SYDVKM. V lost 5 bases and J lost 2; bases outside the gene matches: 7. The CDR3 extends over 15 amino acids. CDR3 residues: CASSALGGDTDTQYF. In nucleotides, the CDR3 is TGTGCCAGCAGTGCCTTGGGGGGGGACACAGATACGCAGTATTTT. Based on the CDR3 plus reference TRBV28 and TRBJ2-3, the full variable domain is DVKVTQSSRYLVKRTGEKVFLECVQDMDHENMFWYRQDPGLGLRLIYFSYDVKMKEKGDIPEGYSVSREKKERFSLILESASTNQTSMYLCASSALGGDTDTQYFGPGTRLTVL.

The J gene is TRBJ2-1, the V gene TRBV20-1, with 9 nucleotides matching TRBD1. Germline loops: CDR1 DFQATT, CDR2 SNEGSKA (reference sequence). The CDR3 has 16 residues. The V segment lost 0 bases and the J segment 6 bases; nucleotides outside the gene matches: 9. The DNA for the CDR3 is TGCAGTGCTAGAGATTTAAGGGGACAGGGTCGCAATGAGCAGTTCTTC. As protein: CSARDLRGQGRNEQFF.

By sample fraction, this clonotype is large. V usage is TRBV6-5 and J usage is TRBJ1-1; 7 bases agree with TRBD1. J gave up 2 bases and V 0 bases, and 6 bases lay outside the gene matches. The germline V gene encodes CDR1 MNHEY and CDR2 SVGAGI. The CDR3 runs to 16 residues. The CDR3 nucleotides read TGTGCCAGCAGTTACTCGATCCACAGGGGCAACACTGAAGCTTTCTTT. It encodes CASSYSIHRGNTEAFF.

This clonotype is labeled large. This chain joins TRBV29-1 and TRBJ1-1; D gene uncertain. The CDR3 contains 14 residues. Between the trimmed V and J ends, which lost 6 bases and 2 bases, there was a span of 16 bases. Germline CDR1 SQVTM, CDR2 ANQGSEA. CDR3 in DNA: TGCAGCGTCCTCCCGCTGCGGAGTAACACTGAAGCTTTCTTT. It yields the protein CSVLPLRSNTEAFF.

This clonotype is classed as medium-sized. The chain recombines TRBV5-1 with TRBJ2-7; 8 nucleotides agree with TRBD1. V gave up 3 bases and J gave up 0 bases; unmatched junction bases: 11. This CDR3 comprises 17 residues. Germline loops: CDR1 SGHRS, CDR2 YFSETQ. CDR3 nucleotide sequence: TGCGCCAGCAGCTCAAGGAACAGGGGGAGCAGCTCCTACGAGCAGTACTTC. It yields the protein CASSSRNRGSSSYEQYF.

This clonotype is large. The gene calls are TRBV20-1 and TRBJ1-2, with TRBD1 matching over 8 bases. The V gene's germline CDR1 is DFQATT and CDR2 SNEGSKA (reference sequence). With 2 bases clipped from V and 8 bases from J, the junction kept 7 bases outside the gene matches. The CDR3 extends over 13 amino acids. This CDR3 is CSARSGQGLGYTF. In DNA, the CDR3 is TGCAGTGCTAGATCCGGACAGGGTTTGGGCTACACCTTC.

V gene TRBV5-1 combines with J gene TRBJ2-3, with 11 bases matching TRBD2. Germline-derived CDR1 and CDR2 are SGHRS and YFSETQ. With V trimmed by 1 base and J by 6 bases, 10 bases remained unmatched. This CDR3 has 17 residues. The CDR3 DNA reads as TGCGCCAGCAGCTTGACGACTAGCGGGACCAAGACGGATACGCAGTATTTT. This codes for CASSLTTSGTKTDTQYF.

This clonotype ranks as medium-sized. The chain is built from TRBV20-1 and TRBJ2-1; no definite D call. The CDR3 is 15 amino acids. The germline V gene encodes CDR1 DFQATT and CDR2 SNEGSKA (reference sequence). V was clipped by 3 bases and J by 2 bases, with 14 bases between them. CDR3 in amino acids: CSARERLSTYNEQFF. CDR3 nucleotide sequence: TGCAGTGCTAGGGAACGGCTGAGCACCTACAATGAGCAGTTCTTC.

Relative to its sample, this clonotype is large (0.1 to 1%). The gene calls are TRBV12-2 and TRBJ2-1; the table's D call of TRBD2 was not tested on the DNA. TRBV12-2 is reported as a pseudogene. This CDR3 contains 20 residues. The CDR3 DNA reads TGTGCAAGTCGCTGCCCCCCTAGCGGGGGTGCGGTGTCTTCCTACAATGAGCAGTTCTTC. This sequence encodes CASRCPPSGGAVSSYNEQFF.

Sample share makes this clonotype large. The V gene is TRBV11-3, the J gene TRBJ1-4; D remains ambiguous. The length of the CDR3 is 14 residues. Germline-derived CDR1 and CDR2 are SGHNT and YENEEA. V gave up 2 bases and J gave up 4 bases, with 8 bases separating them. DNA for the CDR3: TGTGCCAGCAGCTTAACGGACGGTAATGAAAAACTGTTTTTT. Protein sequence: CASSLTDGNEKLFF.

This clonotype was detected a few times. The V gene is TRBV10-3, the J gene TRBJ2-7, with a possible D match to TRBD1 (5 bases). V lost 3 bases, J lost 5 bases, and 8 bases lay in between. The CDR3 is 12 amino acids. Per germline, CDR1 ENHRY and CDR2 SYGVKD. The CDR3 nucleotides are TGTGCCATCAGTGATGGCAGGGACGAGCAGTACGTC. Translated: CAISDGRDEQYV.

In its sample, this clonotype ranks as medium-sized. This chain links TRBV5-1 with TRBJ2-7; 8 bases fit TRBD1. The germline gives CDR1 SGHRS, CDR2 YFSETQ. After removal of 4 bases from V and 2 bases from J, the junction contained 8 bases not matched to a gene. This CDR3 comprises 15 residues. The CDR3 protein is CASSPDVQGAYEQYF. CDR3 in DNA: TGCGCCAGCAGCCCGGATGTACAGGGGGCCTACGAGCAGTACTTC.

The chain links TRBV20-1 to TRBJ1-5; D not resolved. Deletions cut 3 bases from V and 1 base from J, with 4 bases between. The CDR3 covers 12 residues. Germline V CDR1 and CDR2: DFQATT, SNEGSKA (reference sequence). CDR3 residues: CSARESNQPQHF. DNA of the CDR3: TGCAGTGCTAGGGAGAGCAATCAGCCCCAGCATTTT.